A single sample gave rise to the 6 T cell receptor beta chains below, sequenced in a study of identical twins. In TCRdb, the 5' RACE reads were re-called with MiXCR into one record per CDR3 protein. The table shows some 240,000 distinct CDR3 sequences, with under 12% occurring only once. Sequenced input: memory T cells sorted from blood. The receptors were gathered from a man aged 45-65 years in good health.

A word on this clonotype: One end of the junction does not line up with germline, which may come from a read error. V and J are TRBV6-5 and TRBJ2-2; TRBD1 agrees at 7 bases. CDR3 size: 15 residues. CDR1 and CDR2 from the germline V gene are MNHEY and SVGAGI. CDR3 region: CASSYAGGNTGKLFF. The CDR3 nucleotides are TGTGCCAGCAGTTACGCAGGGGGTAACACCGGGAAGCTGTTTTTT.

This clonotype has more than one count but fewer than ten. The CDR3 protein is CASSPIGKTGELFF. The DNA of the CDR3 is TGTGCCAGCAGTCCCATCGGGAAAACCGGGGAGCTGTTTTTT. The chain combines TRBV12-3 or TRBV12-4 with TRBJ2-2, with D maybe TRBD2 (5 bases). Trimming took 5 bases from V and 5 from J, leaving 12 bases between them. The CDR3 is 14 amino acids.

In its sample, this clonotype was seen a few times. The genes are TRBV7-2 and TRBJ1-5; the D gene is possibly TRBD1 (5 bases). Germline assignment: CDR1 SGHTA and CDR2 FQGNSA. CDR3 length equals 14 residues. V was cut by 3 bases and J by 3 bases, with 9 bases left in between. This CDR3 is CASSLGRNNQPQHF. The CDR3 DNA reads as TGTGCCAGCAGCTTGGGGCGGAACAATCAGCCCCAGCATTTT.

This clonotype was picked up a small number of times. The V gene is TRBV9, the J gene TRBJ2-1; D ambiguous. The germline V gene has CDR1 SGDLS and CDR2 YYNGEE. This CDR3 has 11 amino acids. V was trimmed by 0 bases and J by 10 bases, leaving 5 bases between them. The CDR3 sequence is CASSVGREQFF. The CDR3 nucleotides are TGTGCCAGCAGCGTAGGAAGAGAGCAGTTCTTC.

This clonotype was seen a few times. The V and J genes are TRBV7-9 and TRBJ1-2; TRBD1 might be the D (5 bases). Trimming removed 0 bases at V and 2 bases at J, with 10 bases between. The CDR3 sequence is 15 residues long. Germline V CDR1 and CDR2: SEHNR, FQNEAQ (reference sequence). The CDR3 region has the DNA TGTGCCAGCAGCTTAGCGGCAGGGTGGAACTATGGCTACACCTTC. This translates into CASSLAAGWNYGYTF. Together with reference TRBV7-9 and TRBJ1-2, the CDR3 gives the full variable domain: DTGVSQNPRHKITKRGQNVTFRCDPISEHNRLYWYRQTLGQGPEFLTYFQNEAQLEKSRLLSDRFSAERPKGSFSTLEIQRTEQGDSAMYLCASSLAAGWNYGYTFGSGTRLTVV.

This clonotype appeared many times. CDR3 DNA: TGCAGCGTTGAAGATCCGGGGGACACCTCGGGATACGAGCAGTACTTC. Its translation: CSVEDPGDTSGYEQYF. The genes are TRBV29-1 and TRBJ2-7; D might be TRBD1 or TRBD2, each matching 6 bases. The CDR3 spans 16 residues. The V end lost 0 bases, the J end lost 4 bases, and 19 bases lay between the germline ends. Germline loops: CDR1 SQVTM, CDR2 ANQGSEA.